This TCR beta chain was found in a study of response to subunit inactivated influenza vaccine. Study observations and caveats: Authors suggested few new T cells are recruited by each seasonal influenza vaccination.

Remarks on this clonotype: As yet, its antigen is unknown.

Looked up from germline, CDR1 is MNHEY and CDR2 is SVGEGT. The CDR3 sequence is 15 residues long. The V end lost 6 bases, the J end lost 3 bases, and 15 bases lay between the germline ends. One entry per CDR3 protein results from TCRdb running MiXCR on the RT-PCR reads. The sample has roughly 570,000 distinct CDR3 sequences; 14% are singletons. Sequenced here: PBMCs from blood, sampled 12 days after vaccination. This receptor was taken from a man aged 50-59 years who received an inactivated influenza vaccine. This chain uses TRBV6-2 or TRBV6-3 with TRBJ1-5, with D possibly TRBD1 on 5 matching bases. The CDR3 DNA follows: TGTGCCAGCAGCTTGACAGACCTACCCAATCAGCCCCAGCATTTT. Amino acid sequence: CASSLTDLPNQPQHF.